The clone carrying this TCR beta chain was seen more than once but under ten times. Data came from immunoSEQ multiplex PCR; TCRdb stores just in-frame clones and leaves some out. The sample lists several thousand clones; under 75% were seen once. The sample comes from a study of CD4+ T cells in melanoma. The source material was cells from a culture (not recorded whether cultured in vitro). This TCR came from a human donor with melanoma.

CDR3 sequence (DNA): TGCGCCAGCAGCCAAGATTTTCCGGGGGGGCTGGTTGAGCAGTTCTTC. This codes for CASSQDFPGGLVEQFF. The J gene is TRBJ2-1, the V gene TRBV4-1, with 8 bases aligning to TRBD2. The CDR3 extends over 16 amino acids. Germline loops: CDR1 MGHRA, CDR2 YSYEKL. V lost 0 bases and J lost 9; bases outside the gene matches: 10.